Each of the 20 T cell receptor beta chains below was sequenced from the same sample in a study of T cells in Graves' hyperthyroidism and ophthalmopathy. Template material for amplifying TCR beta CDR3 regions consisted of RNA transcripts. The HTBI set primed first-round TCR CDR3 RT-PCR. TCRdb re-derived calls from the multiplex PCR reads in MiXCR, one entry per CDR3 protein. This table holds around 340,000 distinct CDR3 sequences, approximately 17% found once. Sequencing input: blood. These receptors were taken from a man aged 25 to 40 with Graves' hyperthyroidism.

This clonotype was counted at least ten times. The rearrangement links TRBV6-1 to TRBJ2-3, with TRBD2 identical over 12 bases. CDR1 is MNHNS and CDR2 is SASEGT in the germline V gene. There are 15 residues in the CDR3. V dropped 7 bases and J dropped 4; count of bases not matched to a gene: 6. The CDR3 reads CASTSWTSGADTQYF. In DNA form, the CDR3 reads TGTGCCAGCACCTCCTGGACTAGCGGGGCAGATACGCAGTATTTT.

This clonotype came up many times. The V gene is TRBV3-1, the J gene TRBJ2-4; 10 bases fit TRBD2. V was clipped by 2 bases and J by 2 bases; unmatched bases: 9. Germline CDR1 reads LGHDT; CDR2 reads YNNKEL (reference sequence). The CDR3 is made up of 18 amino acids. The CDR3 sequence: CASSQILTSGSSKNIQYF. The CDR3 region has the DNA TGTGCCAGCAGCCAAATCTTGACTAGCGGGTCATCCAAAAACATTCAGTACTTC.

This clonotype was counted many times. The rearrangement uses TRBV28 and TRBJ1-2; 8 nucleotides align to TRBD1. This CDR3 spans 15 amino acids. Per the germline V gene, CDR1 is MDHEN and CDR2 is SYDVKM. V shed 2 bases, J shed 4 bases, and the junction held 6 bases outside the gene matches. The CDR3 region is CASSLKDRDFYGYTF. CDR3 DNA sequence: TGTGCCAGCAGTTTAAAGGACAGGGACTTCTATGGCTACACCTTC.

Many counts were recorded for this clonotype. The V gene is TRBV28, the J gene TRBJ2-3, with 14 bases fitting TRBD2. With 7 bases clipped from V and 7 bases from J, the junction kept 10 bases outside the gene matches. In germline, CDR1 is MDHEN, CDR2 SYDVKM. The CDR3 length is 16 residues. The DNA for the CDR3 is TGTGCCAGCATCAACCCGGGACTAGCGGGAGTAAATACGCAGTATTTT. Its translation is CASINPGLAGVNTQYF.

This sequence joins TRBV10-3 and TRBJ2-1, with 7 bases that match TRBD1. The CDR3 loop spans 15 amino acids. The trim removed 2 bases at V and 8 bases at J, leaving 9 bases unmatched. CDR1 ENHRY and CDR2 SYGVKD come from the germline V gene. The CDR3: CAISEAGTQGDEQFF. The CDR3 DNA follows: TGTGCCATCAGTGAGGCCGGGACGCAGGGGGATGAGCAGTTCTTC.

Only one count was recorded for this clonotype. A much larger clonotype is one base distant, so this may be a read error. This rearrangement joins TRBV10-1 to TRBJ2-1; 10 nucleotides agree with TRBD2. CDR3 length: 16 amino acids. Trimming removed 2 bases from V and 7 bases from J; junction bases left unmatched: 8. From germline, CDR1 is WNHNN and CDR2 SYGVQD (reference sequence). The CDR3 DNA sequence: TGCGCCAGCAGTGAGGTGGCTAGCGGGAGTCGGAATGAGCAGTTCTTC. Residues: CASSEVASGSRNEQFF.

The chain joins TRBV10-1 to TRBJ1-1; D ambiguous. The CDR3 loop spans 15 amino acids. V lost 0 bases, J lost 4 bases, and 12 bases lay in between. Per the germline V gene, CDR1 is WNHNN and CDR2 is SYGVQD (reference sequence). The CDR3 protein is CASSESGAGSTEAFF. CDR3 bases: TGCGCCAGCAGTGAGTCGGGAGCCGGGAGCACTGAAGCTTTCTTT.

This clonotype was counted ten times or more. The chain combines TRBV20-1 with TRBJ2-3; TRBD1 might be the D (6 bases). This CDR3 has 16 residues. Between the trimmed V and J ends, which lost 0 bases and 2 bases, there was a span of 15 bases. Germline V lookup: CDR1 DFQATT, CDR2 SNEGSKA (reference sequence). The CDR3 spells CSARDLRGGPTDTQYF. DNA of the CDR3: TGCAGTGCTAGAGACCTCCGAGGGGGACCCACAGATACGCAGTATTTT.

The chain combines TRBV10-2 with TRBJ1-1; TRBD1 aligns across 8 bases. The V segment lost 6 bases and the J segment 3 bases; nucleotides outside the gene matches: 3. The CDR3 covers 13 residues. CDR1 WSHSY and CDR2 SAAADI come from the germline V gene. The CDR3 coding sequence is TGCGCCAGCAGGGAACAGGGGGACACTGAAGCTTTCTTT. It yields the protein CASREQGDTEAFF.

In this sample, this clonotype turned up many times. V usage is TRBV20-1 and J usage is TRBJ2-7, with D tentatively TRBD1 (6 bases). Germline loops: CDR1 DFQATT, CDR2 SNEGSKA (reference sequence). The CDR3 covers 15 residues. V lost 8 bases and J lost 4, with 24 bases in between. The CDR3 loop reads CSPLGLGTIEYEQYF. CDR3 sequence (DNA): TGCAGTCCACTAGGTCTTGGGACAATTGAATACGAGCAGTACTTC.

This clonotype was seen many times. The chain joins TRBV7-6 to TRBJ2-1; 15 nucleotides align to TRBD2. CDR1 is SGHVS and CDR2 is FNYEAQ in the germline V gene. The CDR3 loop spans 18 amino acids. The V and J ends lost 5 bases and 8 bases, in that order; junction bases with no gene match: 13. The CDR3 region is CASSLDAGLAGGGDEQFF. The CDR3 DNA follows: TGTGCCAGCAGCCTAGACGCGGGACTAGCGGGAGGAGGCGATGAGCAGTTCTTC.

V gene TRBV12-3 or TRBV12-4 combines with J gene TRBJ2-7, with 9 positions matching TRBD2. This CDR3 region has 15 residues. The J segment lost 2 bases and the V segment lost 1 base, leaving 3 bases of the junction unmatched. The CDR3, as DNA: TGTGCCAGCAGTTTAGTAGCGGGGGTGGCCTACGAGCAGTACTTC. This codes for CASSLVAGVAYEQYF.

This clonotype was counted many times. The chain carries TRBV6-1 and TRBJ2-3, with D perhaps given as TRBD1 or TRBD2 (5 bases each). The CDR3 loop spans 15 amino acids. CDR1 is MNHNS and CDR2 is SASEGT in the germline V gene. V lost 6 bases and J 2 bases, leaving 15 bases between the germline ends. The CDR3 here is CASSWGLGVTDTQYF. CDR3 coding DNA: TGTGCCAGCAGCTGGGGGTTGGGGGTCACAGATACGCAGTATTTT.

The rearrangement links TRBV4-2 to TRBJ1-1, with TRBD1 as a possible D gene (6 bases). Deletions cut 4 bases from V and 9 bases from J, with 15 bases between. Germline CDR1 is LGHNA and CDR2 is YNFKEQ. This CDR3 is 13 amino acids long. The CDR3 here is CASSPHRGQQAFF. The CDR3 nucleotides read TGTGCCAGCAGCCCTCATCGGGGGCAACAAGCTTTCTTT.

In this sample, this clonotype turned up a few times. The chain recombines TRBV7-9 with TRBJ2-1; 11 bases fit TRBD2. This CDR3 spans 13 amino acids. J gave up 10 bases and V 6 bases, and 5 bases lay outside the gene matches. Germline V lookup: CDR1 SEHNR, CDR2 FQNEAQ (reference sequence). CDR3 DNA sequence: TGTGCCAGCAGTCCCACTAGCGGGAGCGAGCAGTTCTTC. This encodes CASSPTSGSEQFF.

A few counts support this clonotype. The gene calls are TRBV12-3 or TRBV12-4 and TRBJ2-4, with D possibly called TRBD1 or TRBD2 (5 bases each). This CDR3 region has 13 residues. Trimming removed 3 bases from V and 9 bases from J, with 12 bases in between. The CDR3 DNA follows: TGTGCCAGCAGTTTTTGGGACCGGGCCATTCAGTACTTC. Translating it yields CASSFWDRAIQYF.

V gene TRBV3-1 combines with J gene TRBJ2-6; D gene ambiguous. Germline V gene data show CDR1 as LGHDT and CDR2 as YNNKEL (reference sequence). V gave up 0 bases and J gave up 5 bases, with 11 bases separating them. This CDR3 region has 16 residues. Here the CDR3 reads CASSQEGYPWANVLTF. The DNA for the CDR3 is TGTGCCAGCAGCCAAGAGGGATATCCCTGGGCCAACGTCCTGACTTTC.

The chain is built from TRBV5-1 and TRBJ2-1; D remains unclear. This CDR3 is 16 amino acids long. Trimming stripped 6 bases from V and 0 bases from J, with 16 bases between. Germline V gene sequence: CDR1 SGHRS, CDR2 YFSETQ. The CDR3 loop reads CASNDTLAASYNEQFF. Written as DNA, the CDR3 is TGCGCCAGCAACGATACCCTGGCGGCCTCCTACAATGAGCAGTTCTTC.

At least ten counts were recorded for this clonotype. The genes are TRBV12-3 or TRBV12-4 and TRBJ2-5; D unclear. Trimming shortened V by 3 bases and J by 5 bases, and 7 bases separated the two germline ends. The CDR3 totals 12 residues. CDR3 amino acids: CASSLALETQYF. In DNA form, the CDR3 reads TGTGCCAGCAGTTTGGCGCTCGAGACCCAGTACTTC.

This clonotype was recorded many times. CDR3 DNA sequence: TGTGCCAGCAGTTTCCTCAGGGATACCGCCCAAGCTTTCTTT. Its translation: CASSFLRDTAQAFF. The J gene is TRBJ1-1, the V gene TRBV7-8; weak D call: TRBD1 (5 bases). V was trimmed by 6 bases and J by 9 bases, leaving 20 bases between them. The CDR3 runs to 14 residues. The germline V gene encodes CDR1 SGHVS and CDR2 FQNEAQ. The full variable domain, with the rest looked up from reference TRBV7-8 and TRBJ1-1, is GAGVSQSPRYKVAKRGQDVALRCDPISGHVSLFWYQQALGQGPEFLTYFQNEAQLDKSGLPSDRFFAERPEGSVSTLKIQRTQQEDSAVYLCASSFLRDTAQAFFGQGTRLTVV.